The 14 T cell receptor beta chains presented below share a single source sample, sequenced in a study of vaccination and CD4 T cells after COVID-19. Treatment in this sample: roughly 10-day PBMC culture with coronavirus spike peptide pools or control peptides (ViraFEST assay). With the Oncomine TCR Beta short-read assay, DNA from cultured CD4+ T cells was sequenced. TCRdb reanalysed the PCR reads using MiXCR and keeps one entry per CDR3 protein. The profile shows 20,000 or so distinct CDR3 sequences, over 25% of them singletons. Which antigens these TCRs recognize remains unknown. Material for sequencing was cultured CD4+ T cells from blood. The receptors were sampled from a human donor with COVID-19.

CDR3 sequence reads: CASSIFRGGGGSYNEQFF. The CDR3 DNA is TGTGCCAGTAGTATTTTCAGGGGGGGCGGAGGGTCCTACAATGAGCAGTTCTTC. This chain connects TRBV19 to TRBJ2-1, with D possibly called TRBD1 or TRBD2 (7 bases each). The ends were cut back, 3 bases at V and 1 base at J, with 19 bases in the middle. Germline CDR1 and CDR2: LNHDA and SQIVND (reference sequence). The CDR3 has 18 residues.

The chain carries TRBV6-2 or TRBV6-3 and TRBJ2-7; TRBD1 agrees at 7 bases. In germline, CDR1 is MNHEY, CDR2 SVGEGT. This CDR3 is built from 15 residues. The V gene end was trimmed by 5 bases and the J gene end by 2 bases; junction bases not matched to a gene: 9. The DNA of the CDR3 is TGTGCCAGCAGTGCCCCGGGACAGATACCCTACGAGCAGTACTTC. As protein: CASSAPGQIPYEQYF.

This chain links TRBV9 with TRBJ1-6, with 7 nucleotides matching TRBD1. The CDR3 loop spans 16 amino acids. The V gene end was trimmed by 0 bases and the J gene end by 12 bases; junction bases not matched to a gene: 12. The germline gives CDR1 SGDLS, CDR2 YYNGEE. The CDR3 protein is CASSVGITGDGLPLHF. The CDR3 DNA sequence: TGTGCCAGCAGCGTAGGGATCACAGGGGATGGTTTACCCCTCCACTTT.

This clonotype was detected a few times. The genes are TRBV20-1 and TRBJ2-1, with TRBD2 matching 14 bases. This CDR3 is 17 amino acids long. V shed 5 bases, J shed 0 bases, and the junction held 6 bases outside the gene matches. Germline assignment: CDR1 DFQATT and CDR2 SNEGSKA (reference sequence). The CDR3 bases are TGCAGTGCTTCCTCCGGGACTAGCGGGGGCTCCTACAATGAGCAGTTCTTC. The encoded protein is CSASSGTSGGSYNEQFF.

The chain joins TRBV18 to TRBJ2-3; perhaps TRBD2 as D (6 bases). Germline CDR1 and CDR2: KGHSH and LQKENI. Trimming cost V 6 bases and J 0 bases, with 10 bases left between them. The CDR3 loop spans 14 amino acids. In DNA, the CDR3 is TGTGCCAGCTCGGGAGGAACGAGCACAGATACGCAGTATTTT. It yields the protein CASSGGTSTDTQYF.

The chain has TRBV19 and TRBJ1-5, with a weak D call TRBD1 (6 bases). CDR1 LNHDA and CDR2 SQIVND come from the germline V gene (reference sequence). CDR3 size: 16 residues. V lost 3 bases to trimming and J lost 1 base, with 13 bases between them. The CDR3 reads CASSIGGARSNQPQHF. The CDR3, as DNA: TGTGCCAGTAGTATCGGGGGGGCGCGAAGCAATCAGCCCCAGCATTTT.

The CDR3 coding sequence is TGTGCCAGCTGGGGGCGGGTATTCGGCAATCAGCCCCAGCATTTT. As protein: CASWGRVFGNQPQHF. The chain recombines TRBV28 with TRBJ1-5; tentatively, D is TRBD1 (6 bases). CDR1 is MDHEN and CDR2 is SYDVKM in the germline V gene. V was shortened by 8 bases and J by 2 bases, with 16 bases between the two germline ends. This CDR3 has 15 amino acids.

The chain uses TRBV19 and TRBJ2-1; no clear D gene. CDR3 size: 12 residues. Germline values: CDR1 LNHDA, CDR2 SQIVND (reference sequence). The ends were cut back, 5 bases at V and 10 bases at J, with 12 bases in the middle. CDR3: CASSPWKGEQFF. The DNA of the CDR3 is TGTGCCAGTAGTCCCTGGAAAGGGGAGCAGTTCTTC. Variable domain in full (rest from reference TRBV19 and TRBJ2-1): DGGITQSPKYLFRKEGQNVTLSCEQNLNHDAMYWYRQDPGQGLRLIYYSQIVNDFQKGDIAEGYSVSREKKESFPLTVTSAQKNPTAFYLCASSPWKGEQFFGPGTRLTVL.

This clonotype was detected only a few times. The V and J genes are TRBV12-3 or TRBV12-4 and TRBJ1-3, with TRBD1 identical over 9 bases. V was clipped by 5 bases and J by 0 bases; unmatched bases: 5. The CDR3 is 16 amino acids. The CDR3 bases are TGTGCCAGCAGTATGGACAGGGGTGGCTCTGGAAACACCATATATTTT. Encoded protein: CASSMDRGGSGNTIYF.

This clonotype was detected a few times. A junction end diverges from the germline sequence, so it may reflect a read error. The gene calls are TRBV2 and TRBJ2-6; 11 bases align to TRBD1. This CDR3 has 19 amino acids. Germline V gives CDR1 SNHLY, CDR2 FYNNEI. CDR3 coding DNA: TGTACCAGCTCATTTCGACGGACAGGGGGCCTAGGGGGGGCCAACGTCCTGACTTTC. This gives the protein CTSSFRRTGGLGGANVLTF. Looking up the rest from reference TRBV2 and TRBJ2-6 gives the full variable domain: EPEVTQTPSHQVTQMGQEVILRCVPISNHLYFYWYRQILGQKVEFLVSFYNNEISEKSEIFDDQFSVERPDGSNFTLKIRSTKLEDSAMYFCTSSFRRTGGLGGANVLTFGAGSRLTVL.

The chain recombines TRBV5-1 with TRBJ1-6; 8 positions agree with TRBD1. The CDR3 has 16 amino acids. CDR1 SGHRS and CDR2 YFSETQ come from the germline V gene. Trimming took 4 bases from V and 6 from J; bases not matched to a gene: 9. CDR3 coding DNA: TGCGCCAGCAGCACGGTCCCGGGACAGGTTAATTCACCCCTCCACTTT. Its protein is CASSTVPGQVNSPLHF.

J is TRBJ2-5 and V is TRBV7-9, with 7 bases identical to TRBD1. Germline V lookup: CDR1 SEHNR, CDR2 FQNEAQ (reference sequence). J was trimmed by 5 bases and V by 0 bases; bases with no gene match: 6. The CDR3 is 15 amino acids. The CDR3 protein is CASSLATGIGETQYF. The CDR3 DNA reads TGTGCCAGCAGCTTAGCGACAGGGATTGGGGAGACCCAGTACTTC.

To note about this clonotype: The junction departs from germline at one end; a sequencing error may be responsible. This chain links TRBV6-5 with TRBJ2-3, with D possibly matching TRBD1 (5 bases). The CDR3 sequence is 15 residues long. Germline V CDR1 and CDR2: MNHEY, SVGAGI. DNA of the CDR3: TGTACCAGCAGTTACGGCCGACAGTTCGCAGATACGCAGTATTTT. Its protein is CTSSYGRQFADTQYF.

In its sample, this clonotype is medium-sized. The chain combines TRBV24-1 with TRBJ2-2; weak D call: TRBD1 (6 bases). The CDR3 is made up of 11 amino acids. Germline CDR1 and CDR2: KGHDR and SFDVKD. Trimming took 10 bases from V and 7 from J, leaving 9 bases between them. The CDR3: CATGAIGELFF. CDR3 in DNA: TGTGCCACGGGGGCTATCGGGGAGCTGTTTTTT.